A selection of T cell receptor beta chains follows, all from one sample in a study of CD8 T cells in Susac syndrome. TCRdb re-derived calls from the immunoSEQ multiplex PCR reads in MiXCR, one entry per CDR3 protein. Of 200,000 to 250,000 distinct CDR3 sequences listed, about 96% were seen once; the top ten hold 0.085% to 0.1%. Input material: CD4+ T cells from PBMCs. The receptors were gathered from a human donor with multiple sclerosis. Both conserved end residues are trimmed from each CDR3. Each record gives: clone size, V gene, CDR3 protein. Rows give clone size only sometimes, using once, few, many, or a class for an expanded clone.

.,TRBV4-1,ASSQWGSSDTQY
.,TRBV5-6,ASSRDPGPQETQY
few,TRBV5-1,ASSLAGNEQF
.,TRBV7-8,ASSPMGRSPHEQY
.,TRBV20-1,SARGGWGYQETQY
.,TRBV5-1,ASSLAQGLGEQY
.,TRBV9,ASSATGTNYEQY
.,TRBV5-4,ASRSGTPARQY
.,TRBV2,ASSDVGDRGHSPNYGYT
.,TRBV7-7,ASSLTLLTDTQY
.,TRBV20-1,SARDQAGGRQPQH
.,TRBV14,ASSPGGAGGHNEQF
.,TRBV5-1,ASSPQASGVSGETQY
.,TRBV7-3,ASSLLGGMGDIQY
.,TRBV20-1,SVPNGGSNQPQH
.,TRBV5-6,ASSFRGLYEQY